These 24 T cell receptor beta chains came from one sample sequenced in a study of shared clonotypes between healthy human individuals. Assay: immunoSEQ multiplex PCR; the TCRdb copy retains only in-frame clones and omits some. In the table there are more than 550,000 clones, about 90% of which are singletons. The sequencing sample was made of memory CD8+ T cells from PBMCs. The subset was: CD45RO+ cells pooled with CCR7-negative TemRA cells. The receptors here all came from a man in his late teens or twenties in good health. Some clones in this sample may be carry-over from other donors' samples.

J is TRBJ2-3 and V is TRBV28, with D perhaps matching TRBD1 or TRBD2 (5 bases each). This CDR3 spans 18 amino acids. Germline V gene data show CDR1 as MDHEN and CDR2 as SYDVKM. The V end lost 5 bases, the J end lost 2 bases, and 23 bases lay between the germline ends. The CDR3: CASSPPGAMGPATDTQYF. The CDR3 bases are TGTGCCAGCAGTCCCCCCGGGGCAATGGGTCCCGCCACAGATACGCAGTATTTT.

The CDR3 coding sequence is TGTGCCAGCATACCGGGACAGGGATGGGAGACCCAGTACTTC. Its protein is CASIPGQGWETQYF. The chain joins TRBV2 to TRBJ2-5, with 9 bases matching TRBD1. Germline-derived CDR1 and CDR2 are SNHLY and FYNNEI. The CDR3 extends over 14 amino acids. Trimming took 7 bases from V and 5 from J; bases not matched to a gene: 8.

The chain carries TRBV6-6 and TRBJ1-4; D call uncertain. With 2 bases removed from V and 4 bases from J, the gap between germline ends came to 11 bases. The CDR3 is 15 amino acids. Germline V gene lookup returns CDR1 MNHNY and CDR2 SVGAGI (reference sequence). CDR3 in DNA: TGTGCCAGCAGTTACCCCCAAATGGGTAATGAAAAACTGTTTTTT. It encodes CASSYPQMGNEKLFF.

The genes are TRBV4-1 and TRBJ2-3; TRBD2 agrees at 9 bases. This CDR3 has 18 residues. From germline, CDR1 is MGHRA and CDR2 YSYEKL. V dropped 1 base and J dropped 2; count of bases not matched to a gene: 10. The CDR3 bases are TGCGCCAGCAGCCAAGGTTTACGCCTAGCGGGAAACACAGATACGCAGTATTTT. This gives the protein CASSQGLRLAGNTDTQYF.

V gene TRBV30 combines with J gene TRBJ2-7, with D tentatively TRBD1 (6 bases). The CDR3 sequence is 14 residues long. Germline CDR1 GTSNPN, CDR2 SVGIG (reference sequence). V was cut by 3 bases and J by 7 bases, with 19 bases left in between. The CDR3: CAWSDRWETREQYF. CDR3 DNA: TGTGCCTGGAGCGACAGGTGGGAGACTCGTGAGCAGTACTTC.

The chain links TRBV14 to TRBJ1-1; D is unclear. CDR1 is SGHDN, CDR2 FVKESK, per germline. The CDR3 runs to 12 residues. V lost 1 base to trimming and J lost 5 bases, with 5 bases between them. The CDR3 DNA reads TGTGCCAGCAGCCAAGTGAGGACTGAAGCTTTCTTT. Its protein is CASSQVRTEAFF. Drawing the rest from reference TRBV14 and TRBJ1-1, the complete variable domain is EAGVTQFPSHSVIEKGQTVTLRCDPISGHDNLYWYRRVMGKEIKFLLHFVKESKQDESGMPNNRFLAERTGGTYSTLKVQPAELEDSGVYFCASSQVRTEAFFGQGTRLTVV.

CDR3 sequence (DNA): TGTGCCAGCAGCGAAGGCCTTAGGACTGAAGCTTTCTTT. Protein: CASSEGLRTEAFF. The V and J genes are TRBV4-2 and TRBJ1-1; D gene unclear. Between the trimmed V and J ends, which lost 5 bases and 5 bases, there was a span of 12 bases. CDR1 LGHNA and CDR2 YNFKEQ come from the germline V gene. The CDR3 extends over 13 amino acids.

The genes are TRBV15 and TRBJ1-1; D remains unclear. V was shortened by 3 bases and J by 0 bases, with 14 bases between the two germline ends. Germline CDR1 reads LNHNV; CDR2 reads YYDKDF (reference sequence). This CDR3 contains 16 residues. The CDR3 coding sequence is TGTGCCACCAGCAGCCTAGCCTTCTCCATGAACACTGAAGCTTTCTTT. Encoded protein: CATSSLAFSMNTEAFF.

This clone showed up just once. The chain employs TRBV6-6 and TRBJ2-7; D perhaps matches TRBD2 (7 bases). V shed 0 bases and J shed 5 bases, with 11 bases lying between them. The CDR3 is 14 residues long. Per germline, CDR1 MNHNY and CDR2 SVGAGI (reference sequence). CDR3 nucleotides: TGTGCCAGCAGTTACTCGGGGGGGCAGGACGAGCAGTACTTC. This translates into CASSYSGGQDEQYF.

The chain is built from TRBV28 and TRBJ1-5; D is uncertain. The CDR3 runs 20 residues. Germline V lookup: CDR1 MDHEN, CDR2 SYDVKM. V gave up 2 bases and J gave up 0 bases, with 23 bases separating them. The CDR3 region has the DNA TGTGCCAGCAGTTTAAGGGTGGCGGGGAAGAGGGCTTTTAGCAATCAGCCCCAGCATTTT. Amino acids: CASSLRVAGKRAFSNQPQHF.

The table lists this clone with a count of one. V usage is TRBV27 and J usage is TRBJ1-5; D is uncertain. Germline-derived CDR1 and CDR2 are MNHEY and SMNVEV (reference sequence). The CDR3 runs to 15 residues. V was clipped by 3 bases and J by 4 bases, with 13 bases between them. The CDR3 nucleotides are TGTGCCAGCAGTTTCACGGTCGGTGGAAATCAGCCCCAGCATTTT. Residues: CASSFTVGGNQPQHF.

This chain uses TRBV6-6 with TRBJ2-7, with D possibly matching TRBD1 (5 bases). The CDR3 spans 12 residues. Germline-derived CDR1 and CDR2 are MNHNY and SVGAGI (reference sequence). V gave up 5 bases and J gave up 4 bases, with 9 bases separating them. CDR3 residues: CASSPSGYEQYF. The CDR3 DNA reads as TGTGCCAGCAGTCCCTCAGGGTACGAGCAGTACTTC.

The V and J genes are TRBV27 and TRBJ1-2; 9 bases match TRBD1. This CDR3 spans 13 amino acids. Germline CDR1 MNHEY, CDR2 SMNVEV (reference sequence). The V gene end was trimmed by 3 bases and the J gene end by 6 bases; junction bases not matched to a gene: 2. This CDR3 is CASSFTGGDGYTF. The CDR3 bases are TGTGCCAGCAGTTTCACAGGGGGCGATGGCTACACCTTC.

This clone was observed a single time. J is TRBJ2-1 and V is TRBV23-1; D perhaps matches TRBD1 (5 bases). TRBV23-1 is an ORF, and what it does is uncertain. The ends were cut back, 2 bases at V and 8 bases at J, with 16 bases in the middle. The CDR3 extends over 15 amino acids. The CDR3 protein is CASSQDRKNSYEQFF. The CDR3 region has the DNA TGCGCCAGCAGTCAAGACAGAAAAAATAGTTATGAGCAGTTCTTC.

The chain links TRBV13 to TRBJ2-7, with 13 bases lining up with TRBD2. J gave up 3 bases and V 5 bases, and 7 bases lay outside the gene matches. Germline V gene sequence: CDR1 PRHDT, CDR2 FYEKMQ (reference sequence). The CDR3 spans 16 residues. The chain's CDR3 is CASSQSGLAGYYEQYF. For the CDR3, the DNA is TGTGCCAGCAGCCAATCGGGACTAGCGGGATACTACGAGCAGTACTTC. Variable domain in full (rest from reference TRBV13 and TRBJ2-7): AAGVIQSPRHLIKEKRETATLKCYPIPRHDTVYWYQQGPGQDPQFLISFYEKMQSDKGSIPDRFSAQQFSDYHSELNMSSLELGDSALYFCASSQSGLAGYYEQYFGPGTRLTVT.

This chain connects TRBV11-2 to TRBJ2-2; 7 nucleotides agree with TRBD2. CDR3 size: 16 residues. Per germline, CDR1 SGHAT and CDR2 FQNNGV. Germline trimming cut 1 base from V and 6 bases from J; bases unmatched to any gene: 8. For the CDR3, the DNA is TGTGCCAGCAGCTTAGTAGGAGGGAGGGCCTCCGGGGAGCTGTTTTTT. Its translation is CASSLVGGRASGELFF. Full variable domain (rest looked up from reference TRBV11-2 and TRBJ2-2): EAGVAQSPRYKIIEKRQSVAFWCNPISGHATLYWYQQILGQGPKLLIQFQNNGVVDDSQLPKDRFSAERLKGVDSTLKIQPAKLEDSAVYLCASSLVGGRASGELFFGEGSRLTVL.

The genes are TRBV29-1 and TRBJ2-7, with 9 bases matching TRBD2. The germline V gene has CDR1 SQVTM and CDR2 ANQGSEA. CDR3 length: 15 amino acids. The V gene end was trimmed by 0 bases and the J gene end by 3 bases; junction bases not matched to a gene: 6. DNA for the CDR3: TGCAGCGTTGAAGATGGTCCTAGCGGGAACTACGAGCAGTACTTC. This gives the protein CSVEDGPSGNYEQYF.

The chain uses TRBV27 and TRBJ2-7; 7 nucleotides align to TRBD2. J lost 2 bases, V lost 0 bases, and 13 bases had no gene match. CDR1 is MNHEY, CDR2 SMNVEV, per germline (reference sequence). This CDR3 is built from 18 residues. The CDR3 is CASSLSVRLAEAAYEQYF. The CDR3 DNA sequence: TGTGCCAGCAGTTTATCGGTTCGGCTAGCGGAAGCCGCCTACGAGCAGTACTTC.

This chain joins TRBV9 and TRBJ2-2, with D unclear. Germline V gene lookup returns CDR1 SGDLS and CDR2 YYNGEE. The V and J ends lost 1 base and 9 bases respectively, with 16 bases between them. The CDR3 spans 15 residues. The CDR3 is CASSVTPQIGWELFF. For the CDR3, the DNA is TGTGCCAGCAGCGTAACGCCACAGATTGGGTGGGAGCTGTTTTTT.

CDR3 amino acids: CASSPWTSGPVYNEQFF. DNA for the CDR3: TGCGCCAGCAGCCCATGGACTAGCGGGCCAGTTTACAATGAGCAGTTCTTC. This chain joins TRBV5-1 and TRBJ2-1; TRBD2 agrees at 11 bases. The CDR3 contains 17 residues. The germline CDR1 and CDR2 sequences are SGHRS and YFSETQ. J lost 4 bases, V lost 4 bases, and 10 bases had no gene match.

Written as DNA, the CDR3 is TGCGCCAGCAGCCTGGGTAGCGGGAGGGTTACCGGGGAGCTGTTTTTT. As protein: CASSLGSGRVTGELFF. The V gene is TRBV4-1, the J gene TRBJ2-2; TRBD2 matches at 11 bases. Germline values: CDR1 MGHRA, CDR2 YSYEKL. The CDR3 consists of 16 residues. J was trimmed by 5 bases and V by 4 bases; bases with no gene match: 6.

The V gene is TRBV27, the J gene TRBJ2-6; the D is unclear. Germline values: CDR1 MNHEY, CDR2 SMNVEV (reference sequence). The CDR3 sequence is 19 residues long. Trimming took 7 bases from V and 0 from J, leaving 22 bases between them. The CDR3 protein is CASTKSFPVSNSGANVLTF. CDR3 in DNA: TGTGCCAGCACAAAGTCCTTTCCCGTTTCTAACTCTGGGGCCAACGTCCTGACTTTC.

J is TRBJ2-5 and V is TRBV7-2; D possibly corresponds to TRBD2 (6 bases). The length of the CDR3 is 15 residues. The germline V gene has CDR1 SGHTA and CDR2 FQGNSA. With 5 bases removed from V and 2 bases from J, the gap between germline ends came to 15 bases. CDR3 DNA: TGTGCCAGCAGCCAGACTAGGGCTGCGCAAGAGACCCAGTACTTC. Its translation: CASSQTRAAQETQYF.

A few counts support this clone. The chain uses TRBV2 and TRBJ1-4, with D unresolved. Trimming pared 6 bases from V and 5 bases from J, leaving 13 bases between. Per the germline V gene, CDR1 is SNHLY and CDR2 is FYNNEI. This CDR3 has 14 residues. DNA of the CDR3: TGTGCCAGCAGCGGTTTGGCTAAGAATGAAAAACTGTTTTTT. This codes for CASSGLAKNEKLFF. Variable domain in full (rest from reference TRBV2 and TRBJ1-4): EPEVTQTPSHQVTQMGQEVILRCVPISNHLYFYWYRQILGQKVEFLVSFYNNEISEKSEIFDDQFSVERPDGSNFTLKIRSTKLEDSAMYFCASSGLAKNEKLFFGSGTQLSVL.